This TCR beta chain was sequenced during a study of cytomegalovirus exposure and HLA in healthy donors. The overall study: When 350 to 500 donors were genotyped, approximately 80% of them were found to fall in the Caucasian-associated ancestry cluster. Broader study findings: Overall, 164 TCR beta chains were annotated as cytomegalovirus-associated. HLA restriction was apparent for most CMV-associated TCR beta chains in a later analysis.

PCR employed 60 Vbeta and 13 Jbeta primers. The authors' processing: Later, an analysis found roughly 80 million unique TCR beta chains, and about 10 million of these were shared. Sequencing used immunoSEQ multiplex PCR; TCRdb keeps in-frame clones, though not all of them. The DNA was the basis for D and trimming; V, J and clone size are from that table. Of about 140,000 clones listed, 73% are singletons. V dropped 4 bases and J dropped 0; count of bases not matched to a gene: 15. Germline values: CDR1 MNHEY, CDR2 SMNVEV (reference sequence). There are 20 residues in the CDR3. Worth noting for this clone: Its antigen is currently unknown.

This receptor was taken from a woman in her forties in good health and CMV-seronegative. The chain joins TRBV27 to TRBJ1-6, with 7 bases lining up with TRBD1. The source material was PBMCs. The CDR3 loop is CASSSARQGQTSSYNSPLHF. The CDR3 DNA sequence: TGTGCCAGCAGTTCAGCTCGACAGGGCCAGACTAGCTCCTATAATTCACCCCTCCACTTT.